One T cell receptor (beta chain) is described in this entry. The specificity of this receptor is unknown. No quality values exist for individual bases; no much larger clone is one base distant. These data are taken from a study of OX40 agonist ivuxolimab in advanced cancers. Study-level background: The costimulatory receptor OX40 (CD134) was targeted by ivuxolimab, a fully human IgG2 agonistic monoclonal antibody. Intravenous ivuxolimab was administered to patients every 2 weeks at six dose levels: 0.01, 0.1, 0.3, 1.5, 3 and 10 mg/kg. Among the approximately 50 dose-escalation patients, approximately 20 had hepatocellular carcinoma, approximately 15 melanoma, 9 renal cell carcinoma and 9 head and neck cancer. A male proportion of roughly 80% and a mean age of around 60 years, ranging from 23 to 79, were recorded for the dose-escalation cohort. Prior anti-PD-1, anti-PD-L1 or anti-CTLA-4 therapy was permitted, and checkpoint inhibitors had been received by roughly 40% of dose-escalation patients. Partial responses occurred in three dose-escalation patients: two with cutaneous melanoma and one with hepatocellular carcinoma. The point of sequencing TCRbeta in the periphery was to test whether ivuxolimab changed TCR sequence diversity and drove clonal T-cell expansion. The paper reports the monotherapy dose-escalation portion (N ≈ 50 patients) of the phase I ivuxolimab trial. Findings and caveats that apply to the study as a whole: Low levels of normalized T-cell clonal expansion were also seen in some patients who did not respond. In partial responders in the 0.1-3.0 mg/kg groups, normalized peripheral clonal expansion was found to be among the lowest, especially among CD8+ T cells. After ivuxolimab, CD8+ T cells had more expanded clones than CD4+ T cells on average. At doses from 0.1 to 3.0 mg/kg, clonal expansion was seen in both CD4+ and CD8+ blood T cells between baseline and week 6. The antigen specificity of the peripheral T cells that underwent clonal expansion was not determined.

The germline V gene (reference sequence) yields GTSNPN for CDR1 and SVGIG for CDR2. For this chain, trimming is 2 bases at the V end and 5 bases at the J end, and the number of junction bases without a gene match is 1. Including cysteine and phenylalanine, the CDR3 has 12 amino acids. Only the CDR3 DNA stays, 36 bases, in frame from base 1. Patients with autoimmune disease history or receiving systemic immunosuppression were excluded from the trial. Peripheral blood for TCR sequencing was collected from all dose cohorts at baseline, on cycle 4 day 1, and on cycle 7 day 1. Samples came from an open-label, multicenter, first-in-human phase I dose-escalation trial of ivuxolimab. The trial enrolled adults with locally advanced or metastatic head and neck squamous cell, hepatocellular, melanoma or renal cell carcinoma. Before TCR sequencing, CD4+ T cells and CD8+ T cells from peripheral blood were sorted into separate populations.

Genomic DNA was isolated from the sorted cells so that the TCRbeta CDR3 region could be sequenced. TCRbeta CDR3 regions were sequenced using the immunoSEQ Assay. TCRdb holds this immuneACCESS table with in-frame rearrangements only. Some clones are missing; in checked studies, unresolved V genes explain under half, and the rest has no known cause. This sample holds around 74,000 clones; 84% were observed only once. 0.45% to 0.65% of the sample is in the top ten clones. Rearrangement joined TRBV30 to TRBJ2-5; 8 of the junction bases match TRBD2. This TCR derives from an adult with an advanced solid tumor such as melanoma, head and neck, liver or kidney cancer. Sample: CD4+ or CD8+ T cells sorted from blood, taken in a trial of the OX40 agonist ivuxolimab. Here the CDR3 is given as CAWSSGGETQYF. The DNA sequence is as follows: TGTGCCTGGAGTAGCGGGGGTGAGACCCAGTACTTC.